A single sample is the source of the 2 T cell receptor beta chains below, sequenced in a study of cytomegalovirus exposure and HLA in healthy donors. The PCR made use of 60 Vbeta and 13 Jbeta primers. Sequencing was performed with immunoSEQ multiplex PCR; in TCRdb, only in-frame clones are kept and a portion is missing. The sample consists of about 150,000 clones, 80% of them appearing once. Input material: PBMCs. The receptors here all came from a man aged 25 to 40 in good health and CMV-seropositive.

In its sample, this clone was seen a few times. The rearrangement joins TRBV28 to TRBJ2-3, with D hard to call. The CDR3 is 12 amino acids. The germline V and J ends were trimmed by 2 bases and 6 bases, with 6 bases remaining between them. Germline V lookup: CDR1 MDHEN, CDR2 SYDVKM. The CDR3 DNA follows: TGTGCCAGCAGTTTAAACCAGGATACGCAGTATTTT. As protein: CASSLNQDTQYF.

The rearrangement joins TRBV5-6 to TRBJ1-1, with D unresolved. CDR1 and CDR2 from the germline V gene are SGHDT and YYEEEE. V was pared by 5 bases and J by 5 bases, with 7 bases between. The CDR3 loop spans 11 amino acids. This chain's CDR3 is CASSRGTEAFF. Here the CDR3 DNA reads TGTGCCAGCAGTCGGGGAACTGAAGCTTTCTTT.